This entry concerns a single T cell receptor (beta chain). Its target is not known. This entry comes from a study of regulatory T cells in long-lasting Graves disease. Overall study: Antithyroid drugs had been taken under 3 months by newly diagnosed Graves' patients.

With iRepertoire HTBI primers and Arm-PCR of CDR3 regions, TCR beta libraries were built. TCRdb re-analysed the multiplex PCR reads in MiXCR, keeping a single row per CDR3 protein. The sample has about 460,000 distinct CDR3 sequences; approximately 14% are singletons. Points from the study as a whole: Having only a small sample size may have limited accuracy. Persistent-disease Graves' patients showed less TCR diversity than new cases.

CDR3 length: 17 amino acids. Per the germline V gene, CDR1 is MNHNS and CDR2 is SASEGT. J was trimmed by 3 bases and V by 5 bases; bases with no gene match: 12. Specified time point: newly diagnosed GD, antithyroid drugs for less than 3 months. Researchers made the TCR library from RNA that was extracted from PBMCs. The same data also went into a second study, on T cells in Graves' hyperthyroidism and ophthalmopathy. That source notes: Onset of ophthalmopathy came a median approximately 6.5 months after the model predicted it.

V gene TRBV6-1 combines with J gene TRBJ2-1; TRBD1 aligns across 8 bases. The origin of this receptor is a woman between 50 and 59 years old with Graves disease. The sample here was peripheral blood mononuclear cells (PBMCs), taken at new diagnosis, from a patient treated with antithyroid drugs. CDR3 region: CASSKGPGTGLYNEQFF. The CDR3 nucleotides read TGTGCCAGCAGTAAGGGCCCAGGGACAGGACTCTACAATGAGCAGTTCTTC.